What follows are 27 T cell receptor beta chains derived from one specimen sequenced in a study of T cells in localized non-small cell lung cancer (dated by TCRdb to 2018 to 2021). Libraries came from the immunoSEQ multiplex PCR assay. This is the immuneACCESS table as TCRdb keeps it, with only in-frame sequences that have V and J called. A part of the clones is gone; compared with another copy, unresolved V genes explain less than half, and the rest is unexplained. Present in this sample are about 20,000 clones, approximately 87% of which were seen just once. The biggest ten clones account for 12% of the sample. Sample: PBMCs, taken before any cancer treatment. All receptors derive from a man aged 35-75 years with stage II squamous cell lung carcinoma.

The V call is TRBV11-1, the J call TRBJ2-3; TRBD1 matches 9 bases. This CDR3 is built from 15 residues. Germline V gene lookup returns CDR1 SGHAT and CDR2 FQDESV (reference sequence). J lost 5 bases, V lost 4 bases, and 7 bases had no gene match. CDR3 region: CASSSRQGGKDTQYF. For the CDR3, the DNA is TGTGCCAGCAGCTCAAGACAGGGGGGTAAAGATACGCAGTATTTT.

The chain recombines TRBV5-6 with TRBJ2-1; no reliable D call. Trimming cost V 0 bases and J 5 bases, with 6 bases left between them. Looked up from germline, CDR1 is SGHDT and CDR2 is YYEEEE. The CDR3 runs to 13 residues. In DNA form, the CDR3 reads TGTGCCAGCAGCTTGGGAGGAGACAATGAGCAGTTCTTC. Translation: CASSLGGDNEQFF.

V gene TRBV19 combines with J gene TRBJ2-2; 9 bases fit TRBD2. V lost 9 bases, J lost 8 bases, and 16 bases stayed unmatched. Germline V gives CDR1 LNHDA, CDR2 SQIVND (reference sequence). The CDR3 is 16 residues long. Here the CDR3 DNA reads TGTGCCAGACCTCCCGGTGGCGGGAGGGCCGCGGGGGAGCTGTTTTTT. Translating it yields CARPPGGGRAAGELFF.

The rearrangement links TRBV19 to TRBJ1-1; D not resolved. Germline V CDR1 and CDR2: LNHDA, SQIVND (reference sequence). This CDR3 spans 17 amino acids. V was trimmed by 3 bases and J by 0 bases, leaving 17 bases between them. The DNA for the CDR3 is TGTGCCAGTAGTATTAGCGGGGTTGTACGATTGAACACTGAAGCTTTCTTT. Its translation is CASSISGVVRLNTEAFF.

This chain uses TRBV30 with TRBJ1-1; D unresolved. Germline CDR1 is GTSNPN and CDR2 is SVGIG (reference sequence). The CDR3 sequence is 12 residues long. V was cut by 3 bases and J by 3 bases, with 8 bases left in between. The CDR3 reads CAWRHRDTEAFF. The DNA of the CDR3 is TGTGCCTGGAGGCATAGGGACACTGAAGCTTTCTTT.

The genes are TRBV7-2 and TRBJ2-7; D not certain. The germline gives CDR1 SGHTA, CDR2 FQGNSA. This CDR3 has 12 amino acids. V lost 2 bases, J lost 3 bases, and 5 bases lay in between. The CDR3 loop is CASSLSDYEQYF. CDR3 nucleotides: TGTGCCAGCAGCTTATCCGACTACGAGCAGTACTTC.

V is TRBV6-6 and J is TRBJ1-2; D unresolved. Trimming stripped 4 bases from V and 3 bases from J, with 3 bases between. The germline CDR1 and CDR2 sequences are MNHNY and SVGAGI (reference sequence). There are 11 residues in the CDR3. CDR3 coding DNA: TGTGCCAGCAGTTGGGACTATGGCTACACCTTC. Translating it yields CASSWDYGYTF.

This sequence joins TRBV10-1 and TRBJ2-5; 7 nucleotides match TRBD2. V lost 6 bases to trimming and J lost 4 bases; unmatched junction nucleotides: 5. Germline values: CDR1 WNHNN, CDR2 SYGVQD (reference sequence). This CDR3 is 13 amino acids long. In DNA form, the CDR3 reads TGCGCCAGCAGCCGACTAGCCCCAGAGACCCAGTACTTC. Protein: CASSRLAPETQYF.

This chain uses TRBV18 with TRBJ1-1; D might be TRBD1 (6 bases). V was pared by 6 bases and J by 5 bases, with 16 bases between. CDR1 and CDR2 (germline): KGHSH, LQKENI. There are 14 residues in the CDR3. The CDR3 DNA is TGTGCCAGCTCGAAACAGGGTCGGGAGACTGAAGCTTTCTTT. This encodes CASSKQGRETEAFF. The full variable domain, completed using reference TRBV18 and TRBJ1-1, is NAGVMQNPRHLVRRRGQEARLRCSPMKGHSHVYWYRQLPEEGLKFMVYLQKENIIDESGMPKERFSAEFPKEGPSILRIQQVVRGDSAAYFCASSKQGRETEAFFGQGTRLTVV.

This sequence joins TRBV2 and TRBJ2-3, with 8 bases identical to TRBD2. Germline assignment: CDR1 SNHLY and CDR2 FYNNEI. Unmatched junction bases numbered 5, after V lost 5 bases and J lost 13 bases. This CDR3 spans 11 amino acids. The CDR3 loop is CASSSGSREYF. CDR3 DNA sequence: TGTGCCAGCAGTAGCGGGAGTCGGGAGTATTTT.

V usage is TRBV6-5 and J usage is TRBJ1-5, with 8 positions matching TRBD1. The CDR3 is 13 residues long. With 10 bases clipped from V and 5 bases from J, the junction kept 7 bases outside the gene matches. The germline gives CDR1 MNHEY, CDR2 SVGAGI. CDR3 sequence: CAIGQGGHQPQHF. The CDR3 DNA reads TGTGCCATCGGACAGGGCGGGCATCAGCCCCAGCATTTT.

The chain joins TRBV7-2 to TRBJ2-2, with 14 bases identical to TRBD2. CDR3 length equals 17 residues. Germline-derived CDR1 and CDR2 are SGHTA and FQGNSA. Germline trimming cut 4 bases from V and 5 bases from J; bases unmatched to any gene: 6. CDR3 amino acids: CASSSGLAGGWTGELFF. The CDR3 region has the DNA TGTGCCAGCAGCTCAGGACTAGCGGGAGGATGGACCGGGGAGCTGTTTTTT.

The genes are TRBV2 and TRBJ1-1; the D is unclear. CDR3 length: 14 amino acids. The germline V gene encodes CDR1 SNHLY and CDR2 FYNNEI. The V and J ends lost 7 bases and 1 base respectively, with 13 bases between them. The CDR3 coding sequence is TGTGCCAGCATCCGACACCCCCAGAACACTGAAGCTTTCTTT. As protein: CASIRHPQNTEAFF.

The rearrangement uses TRBV6-6 and TRBJ1-5, with unresolved D. The CDR3 consists of 13 residues. The V gene's germline CDR1 is MNHNY and CDR2 SVGAGI (reference sequence). Trimming removed 1 base at V and 4 bases at J, with 5 bases between. CDR3 residues: CASSYLENQPQHF. The CDR3 bases are TGTGCCAGCAGTTACTTGGAGAATCAGCCCCAGCATTTT.

J is TRBJ2-2 and V is TRBV18, with D possibly called TRBD1 or TRBD2 (6 bases each). The CDR3 runs 15 residues. The V gene's germline CDR1 is KGHSH and CDR2 LQKENI. Trimming stripped 3 bases from V and 2 bases from J, with 10 bases between. CDR3 residues: CASSPGGGNTGELFF. In nucleotides, the CDR3 is TGTGCCAGCTCACCGGGGGGCGGAAACACCGGGGAGCTGTTTTTT.

The rearrangement uses TRBV4-2 and TRBJ1-2, with TRBD1 matching over 10 bases. J lost 4 bases, V lost 1 base, and 6 bases had no gene match. CDR1 is LGHNA and CDR2 is YNFKEQ in the germline V gene. The CDR3 contains 16 residues. The CDR3: CASSQARDRGIYGYTF. The CDR3 DNA sequence: TGTGCCAGCAGCCAAGCCCGGGACAGGGGAATCTATGGCTACACCTTC.

V gene TRBV10-1 combines with J gene TRBJ2-1; 11 bases are a match to TRBD2. This CDR3 has 15 residues. After removal of 5 bases from V and 8 bases from J, the junction contained 8 bases not matched to a gene. CDR1 and CDR2 (germline): WNHNN, SYGVQD (reference sequence). CDR3 nucleotides: TGCGCCAGCAGTTTTACTAGCGGGGGAACAGATGAGCAGTTCTTC. The encoded protein is CASSFTSGGTDEQFF.

This sequence joins TRBV7-3 and TRBJ2-2; perhaps TRBD2 as D (5 bases). The CDR3 covers 14 residues. V was pared by 2 bases and J by 6 bases, with 10 bases between. The germline V gene encodes CDR1 SGHTA and CDR2 FQGTGA. The CDR3 loop reads CASSLVRVPGELFF. The CDR3 DNA reads as TGTGCCAGCAGCTTAGTGCGGGTACCCGGGGAGCTGTTTTTT.

The J gene is TRBJ1-1, the V gene TRBV15, with D possibly matching TRBD1 (5 bases). Germline CDR1 reads LNHNV; CDR2 reads YYDKDF (reference sequence). V dropped 0 bases and J dropped 11 bases, with 25 bases sitting between them. The CDR3 runs to 17 residues. The CDR3 spells CATSRDPAAGKNGEAFF. The CDR3 nucleotides are TGTGCCACCAGCAGAGATCCTGCTGCAGGGAAGAATGGTGAGGCTTTCTTT. Combining the CDR3 with reference TRBV15 and TRBJ1-1 gives the whole variable domain DAMVIQNPRYQVTQFGKPVTLSCSQTLNHNVMYWYQQKSSQAPKLLFHYYDKDFNNEADTPDNFQSRRPNTSFCFLDIRSPGLGDTAMYLCATSRDPAAGKNGEAFFGQGTRLTVV.

The rearrangement links TRBV6-6 to TRBJ2-4; D gene ambiguous. Germline V gene data show CDR1 as MNHNY and CDR2 as SVGAGI (reference sequence). This CDR3 comprises 15 residues. Deletions cut 6 bases from V and 0 bases from J, with 12 bases between. CDR3 loop: CASSPFGIAKNIQYF. DNA for the CDR3: TGTGCCAGCAGCCCTTTCGGCATAGCCAAAAACATTCAGTACTTC.

The chain uses TRBV2 and TRBJ1-4; TRBD1 aligns across 9 bases. The length of the CDR3 is 16 residues. Germline assignment: CDR1 SNHLY and CDR2 FYNNEI. J gave up 8 bases and V 1 base, and 8 bases lay outside the gene matches. CDR3 loop: CASSEGPGTGQEKLFF. Written as DNA, the CDR3 is TGTGCCAGCAGTGAAGGTCCTGGGACAGGGCAAGAAAAACTGTTTTTT.

In DNA, the CDR3 is TGTGCCAGCAGTTTACTCCTCCGAGGGGGCGCCGGCGGGGAGCTGTTTTTT. Translating gives CASSLLLRGGAGGELFF. The rearrangement uses TRBV27 and TRBJ2-2; 7 bases fit TRBD1. The V gene's germline CDR1 is MNHEY and CDR2 SMNVEV (reference sequence). The CDR3 sequence is 17 residues long. V gave up 2 bases and J gave up 7 bases; unmatched junction bases: 13.

The chain couples TRBV2 to TRBJ1-1; a possible D gene is TRBD1 (5 bases). Germline V gene lookup returns CDR1 SNHLY and CDR2 FYNNEI. The CDR3 spans 14 residues. Trimming took 0 bases from V and 3 from J, leaving 8 bases between them. The CDR3, as DNA: TGTGCCAGCAGTGAAGCGGGGCCGGACACTGAAGCTTTCTTT. It yields the protein CASSEAGPDTEAFF.

This sequence joins TRBV27 and TRBJ2-1; 12 positions agree with TRBD2. Germline V gene sequence: CDR1 MNHEY, CDR2 SMNVEV (reference sequence). The CDR3 contains 13 residues. J lost 10 bases, V lost 6 bases, and 4 bases had no gene match. The CDR3 DNA is TGTGCCAGCAGCAAACTAGCGGGGGGAGAGCAGTTCTTC. Residues: CASSKLAGGEQFF.

This clone was detected only a few times. The chain couples TRBV6-1 to TRBJ1-2, with TRBD1 matching over 9 bases. Germline V lookup: CDR1 MNHNS, CDR2 SASEGT. V dropped 7 bases and J dropped 1; count of bases not matched to a gene: 4. The CDR3 loop spans 14 amino acids. The CDR3 here is CASNGGQGNYGYTF. For the CDR3, the DNA is TGTGCCAGCAATGGGGGACAGGGTAACTATGGCTACACCTTC.

The gene calls are TRBV10-3 and TRBJ1-1; D possibly corresponds to TRBD1 (6 bases). Trimming stripped 7 bases from V and 0 bases from J, with 12 bases between. CDR1 ENHRY and CDR2 SYGVKD come from the germline V gene. This CDR3 has 14 residues. CDR3 bases: TGTGCCATCACCTCAGGGGCGGTGAACACTGAAGCTTTCTTT. This encodes CAITSGAVNTEAFF.

V usage is TRBV4-2 and J usage is TRBJ2-7; D is perhaps TRBD1 (5 bases). Deletions cut 5 bases from V and 3 bases from J, with 14 bases between. The length of the CDR3 is 14 residues. Germline V gene lookup returns CDR1 LGHNA and CDR2 YNFKEQ. The CDR3 DNA follows: TGTGCCAGCAGCTTAGGACAAAGGGACTACGAGCAGTACTTC. It is translated as CASSLGQRDYEQYF.